One and the same sample provided the 31 T cell receptor beta chains below, sequenced in a study of blood T cell repertoires in COVID-19. The data were produced by immunoSEQ multiplex PCR, yet TCRdb's version contains in-frame clones alone and is incomplete. The top ten clones hold approximately 5.6% of a sample with about 210,000 clones, 82% of them seen once. The sample comprised peripheral blood. These receptor sequences come from a woman in her 70s with COVID-19, enrolled during active disease.

This chain links TRBV11-2 with TRBJ1-2; D might be TRBD1 (5 bases). CDR1 is SGHAT and CDR2 is FQNNGV in the germline V gene. The CDR3 is 14 amino acids. Trimming shortened V by 3 bases and J by 4 bases, and 12 bases separated the two germline ends. CDR3 bases: TGTGCCAGCAGCTTGGGGGGACGGAGCTATGGCTACACCTTC. Amino acid sequence: CASSLGGRSYGYTF.

The V gene is TRBV6-2 or TRBV6-3, the J gene TRBJ1-2; weak D call: TRBD1 (6 bases). Between the trimmed V and J ends, which lost 6 bases and 3 bases, there was a span of 20 bases. CDR1 MNHEY and CDR2 SVGEGT come from the germline V gene. The CDR3 runs 16 residues. The CDR3 is CASSRGRQGKDYGYTF. The CDR3 nucleotides are TGTGCCAGCAGCAGGGGTCGCCAGGGGAAGGACTATGGCTACACCTTC.

J is TRBJ2-5 and V is TRBV13; tentative D call: TRBD1 (6 bases). The CDR3 runs 16 residues. Germline values: CDR1 PRHDT, CDR2 FYEKMQ (reference sequence). The V gene lost 4 bases and the J gene lost 5 bases, with 20 bases spanning the gap. The CDR3 protein is CASSSSWGSQGETQYF. CDR3 nucleotide sequence: TGTGCCAGCAGCTCTTCGTGGGGGTCCCAGGGGGAGACCCAGTACTTC.

The V gene is TRBV28, the J gene TRBJ1-1, with D possibly TRBD1 on 6 matching bases. This CDR3 spans 14 amino acids. V lost 6 bases and J lost 3, with 14 bases in between. The germline gives CDR1 MDHEN, CDR2 SYDVKM. CDR3: CASSTRGADTEAFF. For the CDR3, the DNA is TGTGCCAGCAGCACCCGGGGGGCTGACACTGAAGCTTTCTTT.

Only one count was recorded for this clone. The chain combines TRBV18 with TRBJ1-1; TRBD1 is a possible D gene (6 bases). This CDR3 has 18 residues. Trimming cost V 3 bases and J 5 bases, with 25 bases left between them. CDR1 is KGHSH, CDR2 LQKENI, per germline. The CDR3 region has the DNA TGTGCCAGCTCACCGAGGTTCCGGGACACGGGTTATGATACTGAAGCTTTCTTT. Its protein is CASSPRFRDTGYDTEAFF.

The rearrangement links TRBV18 to TRBJ1-1; D perhaps matches TRBD1 (5 bases). Germline assignment: CDR1 KGHSH and CDR2 LQKENI. Trimming took off 3 bases at V and 1 base at J, with 18 bases between the two ends. The CDR3 is 17 amino acids. The CDR3 bases are TGTGCCAGCTCACCGGTGATTAGGCAGGGAGGGAACACTGAAGCTTTCTTT. This translates into CASSPVIRQGGNTEAFF.

This clone showed up just a few times. The V gene is TRBV3-1 (or the pseudogene TRBV3-2), the J gene TRBJ2-7, with unresolved D. CDR1 and CDR2 from the germline V gene are LGHDT and YNNKEL (reference sequence). The V end was cut by 1 base, the J end by 3 bases, with 13 bases between. The CDR3 spans 15 residues. This chain's CDR3 is CASSQGVSPGYEQYF. The CDR3 nucleotides read TGTGCCAGCAGCCAAGGGGTTAGCCCGGGCTACGAGCAGTACTTC.

This clone was counted a few times. This sequence joins TRBV28 and TRBJ1-5; no reliable D call. The CDR3 totals 15 residues. The germline gives CDR1 MDHEN, CDR2 SYDVKM. Trimming removed 2 bases at V and 1 base at J, with 9 bases between. CDR3 bases: TGTGCCAGCAGTTTAGCAGGAATGAGCAATCAGCCCCAGCATTTT. It specifies CASSLAGMSNQPQHF.

As for this clone: The sample has other DNA sequences that encode this CDR3 too. The DNA of the CDR3 is TGTGCCAGCAGCTTCGGGACAGGGAATCAGCCCCAGCATTTT. As protein: CASSFGTGNQPQHF. This chain uses TRBV7-9 with TRBJ1-5; 9 positions agree with TRBD1. The CDR3 extends over 14 amino acids. The trim removed 3 bases at V and 4 bases at J, leaving 1 base unmatched. Germline V gene data show CDR1 as SEHNR and CDR2 as FQNEAQ (reference sequence).

The rearrangement joins TRBV5-1 to TRBJ1-5, with unresolved D. CDR1 SGHRS and CDR2 YFSETQ come from the germline V gene. The V and J ends lost 0 bases and 7 bases respectively, with 14 bases between them. The CDR3 contains 15 residues. CDR3: CASSLAAGIEQPQHF. The CDR3 DNA reads as TGCGCCAGCAGCTTGGCCGCAGGTATAGAACAGCCCCAGCATTTT. Looking up the rest from reference TRBV5-1 and TRBJ1-5 gives the full variable domain: KAGVTQTPRYLIKTRGQQVTLSCSPISGHRSVSWYQQTPGQGLQFLFEYFSETQRNKGNFPGRFSGRQFSNSRSEMNVSTLELGDSALYLCASSLAAGIEQPQHFGDGTRLSIL.

The chain carries TRBV7-6 and TRBJ1-2; D gene ambiguous. Germline loops: CDR1 SGHVS, CDR2 FNYEAQ. The CDR3 extends over 15 amino acids. V gave up 2 bases and J gave up 2 bases, with 12 bases separating them. The CDR3 DNA is TGTGCCAGCAGCTTATACCCGGGGTCCAACTATGGCTACACCTTC. This gives the protein CASSLYPGSNYGYTF.

The CDR3 DNA reads TGCGCCAGCAGCCAAGATGGAGGGATAGGCACTGAAGCTTTCTTT. Amino acid sequence: CASSQDGGIGTEAFF. This chain joins TRBV4-1 and TRBJ1-1; no clear D gene. This CDR3 spans 15 amino acids. Germline lookup yields CDR1 MGHRA and CDR2 YSYEKL. With 0 bases removed from V and 4 bases from J, the gap between germline ends came to 12 bases.

The chain links TRBV30 to TRBJ2-1; TRBD2 agrees at 10 bases. From germline, CDR1 is GTSNPN and CDR2 SVGIG (reference sequence). V lost 6 bases, J lost 8 bases, and 10 bases stayed unmatched. The CDR3 covers 14 residues. The CDR3 loop is CACRTAGGPHEQFF. The CDR3 DNA sequence: TGTGCCTGCCGAACAGCGGGAGGGCCCCATGAGCAGTTCTTC.

This clone was seen a handful of times. The chain links TRBV6-5 to TRBJ2-3, with D unresolved. This CDR3 is built from 12 residues. V shed 8 bases and J shed 4 bases, with 10 bases lying between them. From germline, CDR1 is MNHEY and CDR2 SVGAGI. The CDR3 nucleotides are TGTGCCAGCGGAGATAGGCCAGATACGCAGTATTTT. It translates to CASGDRPDTQYF.

This clone was observed a handful of times. The V call is TRBV28, the J call TRBJ1-2; TRBD1 agrees at 8 bases. Per germline, CDR1 MDHEN and CDR2 SYDVKM. This CDR3 is 16 amino acids long. V shed 7 bases and J 7 bases; nucleotides not matched to a gene: 17. DNA for the CDR3: TGTGCCAGCAATTCACCAGGGGGCCAGGGAAAGAGTGGCTACACCTTC. Translation: CASNSPGGQGKSGYTF.

V is TRBV7-8 and J is TRBJ2-7; the match to TRBD2 covers 11 bases. The germline V gene has CDR1 SGHVS and CDR2 FQNEAQ. The junction had 14 bases not matched to a gene; V was cut back by 1 base and J by 3 bases. CDR3 length equals 19 residues. In DNA form, the CDR3 reads TGTGCCAGCAGCTTAGGCACCCTTAGGACTAGCGGGTATGTCTACGAGCAGTACTTC. Protein sequence: CASSLGTLRTSGYVYEQYF. Combining the CDR3 with reference TRBV7-8 and TRBJ2-7 gives the whole variable domain GAGVSQSPRYKVAKRGQDVALRCDPISGHVSLFWYQQALGQGPEFLTYFQNEAQLDKSGLPSDRFFAERPEGSVSTLKIQRTQQEDSAVYLCASSLGTLRTSGYVYEQYFGPGTRLTVT.

This rearrangement joins TRBV5-4 to TRBJ2-1; 9 bases are shared with TRBD1. The J segment lost 9 bases and the V segment lost 4 bases, leaving 11 bases of the junction unmatched. The length of the CDR3 is 15 residues. Germline V gene sequence: CDR1 SGHNT, CDR2 YYREEE (reference sequence). This chain's CDR3 is CASSPNRGQGGEQFF. As DNA, the CDR3 is TGTGCCAGCAGCCCGAACAGGGGGCAAGGGGGTGAGCAGTTCTTC.

Only one count was recorded for this clone. The gene calls are TRBV7-9 and TRBJ2-1; TRBD2 agrees at 10 bases. Trimming cost V 3 bases and J 5 bases; bases outside gene matches: 7. The CDR3 covers 16 residues. Germline V gene data show CDR1 as SEHNR and CDR2 as FQNEAQ (reference sequence). The CDR3 here is CASSLRTSGRDNEQFF. For the CDR3, the DNA is TGTGCCAGCAGCTTGAGGACTAGCGGCAGGGACAATGAGCAGTTCTTC.

V usage is TRBV5-8 and J usage is TRBJ2-1, with TRBD2 matching over 8 bases. Germline-derived CDR1 and CDR2 are SGHTS and YDEGEE. The CDR3 is made up of 16 amino acids. Losses at the gene ends were 1 base for V and 6 bases for J; bases not matched to a gene: 9. The CDR3, as DNA: TGTGCCAGCAGCTTGAGGACTAGCCTGAGCTTCAATGAGCAGTTCTTC. It codes for CASSLRTSLSFNEQFF.

This sequence joins TRBV7-3 and TRBJ2-7, with 9 bases lining up with TRBD2. Germline values: CDR1 SGHTA, CDR2 FQGTGA. V shed 2 bases, J shed 3 bases, and the junction held 2 bases outside the gene matches. This CDR3 comprises 14 residues. CDR3 DNA sequence: TGTGCCAGCAGCTTAGAGCGGGAGGACTACGAGCAGTACTTC. Translation: CASSLEREDYEQYF.

The V gene is TRBV6-2 or TRBV6-3, the J gene TRBJ2-3, with a weak D call TRBD2 (6 bases). Trimming cost V 4 bases and J 5 bases, with 13 bases left between them. Germline V gene lookup returns CDR1 MNHEY and CDR2 SVGEGT. The CDR3 loop spans 14 amino acids. The CDR3 sequence: CASSSRGDGDTQYF. The CDR3 region has the DNA TGTGCCAGCAGTTCTCGCGGGGATGGAGATACGCAGTATTTT.

This clone was counted once. CDR3 in amino acids: CASSLRGPRGEQYF. The CDR3 DNA is TGTGCCAGCAGTTTAAGGGGTCCTAGGGGAGAGCAGTACTTC. J is TRBJ2-7 and V is TRBV28, with D possibly being TRBD1 (5 bases). CDR1 and CDR2 (germline): MDHEN, SYDVKM. V dropped 2 bases and J dropped 7 bases, with 15 bases sitting between them. There are 14 residues in the CDR3.

The chain uses TRBV7-6 and TRBJ2-7; 12 nucleotides line up with TRBD2. The length of the CDR3 is 17 residues. V was clipped by 0 bases and J by 1 base; unmatched bases: 4. Per germline, CDR1 SGHVS and CDR2 FNYEAQ. The CDR3 region has the DNA TGTGCCAGCAGCTTAGCGTACGGACTAGCGGGATCCTACGAGCAGTACTTC. As protein: CASSLAYGLAGSYEQYF. Looking up the rest from reference TRBV7-6 and TRBJ2-7 gives the full variable domain: GAGVSQSPRYKVTKRGQDVALRCDPISGHVSLYWYRQALGQGPEFLTYFNYEAQQDKSGLPNDRFSAERPEGSISTLTIQRTEQRDSAMYRCASSLAYGLAGSYEQYFGPGTRLTVT.

The genes are TRBV3-1 (or the pseudogene TRBV3-2) and TRBJ2-1; D is perhaps TRBD2 (5 bases). V lost 3 bases and J 7 bases, leaving 13 bases between the germline ends. This CDR3 is built from 14 residues. Germline CDR1 is LGHDT and CDR2 is YNNKEL (reference sequence). The CDR3 sequence: CASSQWGAGNEQFF. CDR3 coding DNA: TGTGCCAGCAGCCAGTGGGGAGCAGGTAATGAGCAGTTCTTC.

This chain links TRBV28 with TRBJ1-5; D is unclear. The V gene's germline CDR1 is MDHEN and CDR2 SYDVKM. The CDR3 length is 13 residues. Between the trimmed V and J ends, which lost 2 bases and 6 bases, there was a span of 8 bases. The CDR3 region has the DNA TGTGCCAGCAGTTTAGAAGCAGGTCAGCCCCAGCATTTT. Translating gives CASSLEAGQPQHF.

V and J are TRBV2 and TRBJ2-1; the D is unclear. Germline CDR1 SNHLY, CDR2 FYNNEI. This CDR3 has 15 residues. Trimming pared 7 bases from V and 0 bases from J, leaving 13 bases between. CDR3 region: CASTKLPSSYNEQFF. The CDR3 coding sequence is TGTGCCAGCACGAAATTGCCTAGCTCCTACAATGAGCAGTTCTTC.

The rearrangement joins TRBV7-8 to TRBJ2-2, with TRBD1 as a possible D gene (6 bases). CDR3 length equals 17 residues. Germline lookup yields CDR1 SGHVS and CDR2 FQNEAQ. Trimming pared 6 bases from V and 4 bases from J, leaving 21 bases between. The CDR3 DNA reads TGTGCCAGCAGTAACAGGGTAGGACAGAAATCCACCGGGGAGCTGTTTTTT. Residues: CASSNRVGQKSTGELFF. The full variable domain, its missing parts supplied by reference TRBV7-8 and TRBJ2-2, is GAGVSQSPRYKVAKRGQDVALRCDPISGHVSLFWYQQALGQGPEFLTYFQNEAQLDKSGLPSDRFFAERPEGSVSTLKIQRTQQEDSAVYLCASSNRVGQKSTGELFFGEGSRLTVL.

The chain joins TRBV19 to TRBJ1-4; no definite D call. Trimming removed 3 bases from V and 9 bases from J, with 14 bases in between. This CDR3 has 14 residues. Looked up from germline, CDR1 is LNHDA and CDR2 is SQIVND (reference sequence). The CDR3 loop is CASSITRLPKKLFF. The CDR3 nucleotides are TGTGCCAGTAGTATCACCAGACTCCCGAAAAAACTGTTTTTT.

This rearrangement joins TRBV7-2 to TRBJ2-7; possible D gene TRBD2, 5 bases. The V gene's germline CDR1 is SGHTA and CDR2 FQGNSA. CDR3 length: 14 amino acids. V lost 4 bases, J lost 5 bases, and 15 bases lay in between. The CDR3 nucleotides are TGTGCCAGCAGCTCCCTGCGGGTGGAGGACGAGCAGTACTTC. This encodes CASSSLRVEDEQYF.

The chain is built from TRBV28 and TRBJ1-2, with D possibly TRBD1 on 5 matching bases. Trimming took 5 bases from V and 8 from J, leaving 18 bases between them. This CDR3 has 14 amino acids. CDR1 is MDHEN and CDR2 is SYDVKM in the germline V gene. The CDR3: CASSTGAVSRGYTF. CDR3 nucleotides: TGTGCCAGCAGTACTGGGGCGGTTTCCAGGGGCTACACCTTC.

This chain connects TRBV7-9 to TRBJ1-6, with D unclear. The germline gives CDR1 SEHNR, CDR2 FQNEAQ (reference sequence). This CDR3 is built from 13 residues. V lost 1 base, J lost 8 bases, and 6 bases lay in between. The CDR3 bases are TGTGCCAGCAGCTTAGGGCAGGATTCACCCCTCCACTTT. Translating gives CASSLGQDSPLHF.